Given below is one T cell receptor beta chain in context. Its specificity is unknown. These data originate in a study of T cells expressing NK-cell markers. Study conclusions and caveats: In about 6 donors, dominant NKG2C+ clonotypes were roughly 1.0-7.5% of CD8+ T cells. A few donors likewise had their CD3+CD56-NKG2C+ fraction led by these clonotypes.

The cDNA for TCR beta came from 5'RACE template switching with UMIs. Reprocessing the 5' RACE reads, TCRdb reports a single entry for every CDR3 protein and omits DNA. The repertoire shows about 260,000 distinct CDR3 sequences; the top ten hold more than 3.5%. Germline V gene lookup returns CDR1 SGHAT and CDR2 FQNNGV. The length of the CDR3 is 12 residues. The clonotype comes from a woman aged 18 to 75 in good health. Specimen: blood T cells: a sorted CD56 or NKG2C T cell subset, CD4+ or CD8+ T cells, or bulk PBMC T cells (not recorded which). The chain joins TRBV11-2 to TRBJ2-1. CDR3 region: CASSLGLNEQFF. The entire variable domain, with the rest obtained from reference TRBV11-2 and TRBJ2-1, is as follows: EAGVAQSPRYKIIEKRQSVAFWCNPISGHATLYWYQQILGQGPKLLIQFQNNGVVDDSQLPKDRFSAERLKGVDSTLKIQPAKLEDSAVYLCASSLGLNEQFFGPGTRLTVL.